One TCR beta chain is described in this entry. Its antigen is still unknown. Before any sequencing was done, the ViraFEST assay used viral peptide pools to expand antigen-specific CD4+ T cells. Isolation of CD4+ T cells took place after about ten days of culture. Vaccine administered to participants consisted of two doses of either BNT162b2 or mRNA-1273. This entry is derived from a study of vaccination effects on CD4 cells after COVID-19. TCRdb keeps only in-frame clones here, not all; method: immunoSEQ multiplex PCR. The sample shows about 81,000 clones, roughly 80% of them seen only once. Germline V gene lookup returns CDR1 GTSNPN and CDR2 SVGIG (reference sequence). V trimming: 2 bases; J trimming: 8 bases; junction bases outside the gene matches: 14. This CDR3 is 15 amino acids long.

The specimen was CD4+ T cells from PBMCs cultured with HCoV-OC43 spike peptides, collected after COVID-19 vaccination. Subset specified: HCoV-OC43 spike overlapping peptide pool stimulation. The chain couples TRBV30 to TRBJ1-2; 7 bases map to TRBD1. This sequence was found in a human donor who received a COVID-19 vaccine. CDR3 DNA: TGTGCCTGGAGTATATCGCGGGTGACAGGGTGGGGCTACACCTTC. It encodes CAWSISRVTGWGYTF.